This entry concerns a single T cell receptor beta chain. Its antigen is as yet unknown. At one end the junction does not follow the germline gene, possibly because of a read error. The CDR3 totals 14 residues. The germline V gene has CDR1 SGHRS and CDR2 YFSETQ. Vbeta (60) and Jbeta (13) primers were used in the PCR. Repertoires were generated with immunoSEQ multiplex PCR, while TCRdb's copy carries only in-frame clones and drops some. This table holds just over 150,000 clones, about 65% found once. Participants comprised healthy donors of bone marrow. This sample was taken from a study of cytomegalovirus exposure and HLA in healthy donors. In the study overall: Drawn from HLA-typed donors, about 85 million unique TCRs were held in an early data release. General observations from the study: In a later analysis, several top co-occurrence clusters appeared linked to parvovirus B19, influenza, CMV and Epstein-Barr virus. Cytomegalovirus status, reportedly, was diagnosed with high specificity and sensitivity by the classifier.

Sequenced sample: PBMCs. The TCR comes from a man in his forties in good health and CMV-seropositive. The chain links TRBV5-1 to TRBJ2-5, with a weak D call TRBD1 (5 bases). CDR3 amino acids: CASSVQVSQEAQYF. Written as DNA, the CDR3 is TGCGCCAGCAGCGTACAGGTTTCTCAAGAGGCCCAGTACTTC.